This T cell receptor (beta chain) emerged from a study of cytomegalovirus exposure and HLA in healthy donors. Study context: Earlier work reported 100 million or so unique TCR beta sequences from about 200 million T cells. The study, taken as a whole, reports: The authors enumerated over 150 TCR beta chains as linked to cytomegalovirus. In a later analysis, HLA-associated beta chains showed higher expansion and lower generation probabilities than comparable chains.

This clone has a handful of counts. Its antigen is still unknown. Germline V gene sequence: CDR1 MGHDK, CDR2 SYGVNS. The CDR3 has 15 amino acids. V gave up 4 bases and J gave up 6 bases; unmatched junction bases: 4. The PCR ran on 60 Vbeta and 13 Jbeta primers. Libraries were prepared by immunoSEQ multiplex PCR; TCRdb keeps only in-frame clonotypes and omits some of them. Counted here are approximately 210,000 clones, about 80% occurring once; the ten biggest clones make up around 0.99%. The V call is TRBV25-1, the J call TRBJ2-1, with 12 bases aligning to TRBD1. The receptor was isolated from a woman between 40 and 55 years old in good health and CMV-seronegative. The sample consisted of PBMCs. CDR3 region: CASSGDRGLANEQFF. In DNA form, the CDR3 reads TGTGCCAGCAGTGGGGACAGGGGGCTCGCCAATGAGCAGTTCTTC.